One TCR beta chain is described in this entry. This CDR3 spans 14 amino acids. V trimming: 3 bases; J trimming: 5 bases; junction bases outside the gene matches: 7. Germline CDR1 reads GTSNPN; CDR2 reads SVGIG (reference sequence). In the original processing: Estimation of nucleated cell counts relied on the amplification of reference gene primers. TCRdb's copy holds only in-frame clones and misses some; the assay was immunoSEQ multiplex PCR. V, J and clone size derive from that table, while D and trimming were established from the DNA sequence. The repertoire holds 180,000 or so clones, with roughly 83% as singletons. Clinical history reported by participants formed the basis on which cohorts were assigned. Either two negative PCRs, clearance, or symptom resolution qualified Cohort 3 donors as recovered. These data come from a study of blood T cell repertoires in COVID-19.

The specimen sequenced was PBMCs or T cells enriched from blood (not recorded which). This clonotype originated in a woman in her forties or fifties who had recovered from COVID-19. The chain links TRBV30 to TRBJ2-5, with TRBD1 matching 9 bases. Here the CDR3 reads CAWSLTGGLETQYF. The CDR3 region has the DNA TGTGCCTGGAGCCTGACAGGGGGGTTGGAGACCCAGTACTTC.